This T cell receptor (beta chain) comes out of a study of identical twins. The length of the CDR3 is 16 residues. Trimming took 4 bases from V and 0 from J; bases not matched to a gene: 8. The germline V gene has CDR1 SGHRS and CDR2 YFSETQ. This clonotype appeared a few times. A single record per CDR3 protein comes from TCRdb applying MiXCR to the 5' RACE reads. This sample has more than 1.5 million distinct CDR3 sequences; around a third occur once, and the top ten carry 0.25% to 0.3%. This receptor was taken from a newborn girl in good health. Sequenced material: cord blood. The V and J genes are TRBV5-1 and TRBJ1-1; 8 nucleotides match TRBD1. The DNA for the CDR3 is TGCGCCAGCAGCCCCAGACAGGGGTGGGTGAACACTGAAGCTTTCTTT. Its protein product is CASSPRQGWVNTEAFF.